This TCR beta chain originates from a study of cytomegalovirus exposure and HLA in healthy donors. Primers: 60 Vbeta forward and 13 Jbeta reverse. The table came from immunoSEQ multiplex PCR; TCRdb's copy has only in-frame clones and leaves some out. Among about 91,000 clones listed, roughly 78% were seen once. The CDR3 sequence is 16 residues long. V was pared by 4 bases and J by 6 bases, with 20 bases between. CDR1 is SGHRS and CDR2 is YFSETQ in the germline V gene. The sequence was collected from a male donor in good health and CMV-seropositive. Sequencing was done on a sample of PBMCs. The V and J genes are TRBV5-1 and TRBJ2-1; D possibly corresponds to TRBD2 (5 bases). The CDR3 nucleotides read TGCGCCAGCAGCCCCGCAGGACTTCCCCTTGGCAATGAGCAGTTCTTC. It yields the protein CASSPAGLPLGNEQFF.